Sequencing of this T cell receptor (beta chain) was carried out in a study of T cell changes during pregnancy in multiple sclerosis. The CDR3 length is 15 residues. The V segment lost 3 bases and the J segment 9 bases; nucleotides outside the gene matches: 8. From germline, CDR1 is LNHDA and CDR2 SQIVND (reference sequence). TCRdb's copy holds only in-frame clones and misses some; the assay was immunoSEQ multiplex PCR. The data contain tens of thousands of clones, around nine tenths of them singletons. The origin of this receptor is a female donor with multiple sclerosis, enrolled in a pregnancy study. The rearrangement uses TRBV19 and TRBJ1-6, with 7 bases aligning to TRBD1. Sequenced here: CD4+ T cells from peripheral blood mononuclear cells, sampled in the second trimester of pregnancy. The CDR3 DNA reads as TGTGCCAGTAGTATTCAAACAGGGGCCAGTTCACCCCTCCACTTT. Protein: CASSIQTGASSPLHF.